The rows below give T cell receptor beta chains drawn from one sample of a study of beta chain features in type 1 diabetes. The protocol was immunoSEQ multiplex PCR, while the TCRdb copy is restricted to in-frame clones and leaves out a portion. The data show 350,000 or so clones, with about 19% seen just once and around 0.044% held by the top ten. The sample taken for sequencing was naive CD4+ T cells from blood. The receptors were sampled from a woman between 18 and 29 years old in good health. CDR3s include the opening cysteine and the closing phenylalanine or tryptophan. Each record gives: clone size, D gene, J gene, V gene, CDR3 protein, CDR3 DNA. D genes are given only for firm matches. Not all rows give a size; the values are once, few, many and, for expanded clones, a class.

clone_size: .
d_call: .
j_call: TRBJ1-1
v_call: TRBV5-1
cdr3_aa: CASSLQGLDTEAFF
cdr3_nt: TGCGCCAGCAGCTTACAGGGATTAGACACTGAAGCTTTCTTT

clone_size: few
d_call: .
j_call: TRBJ2-3
v_call: TRBV7-9
cdr3_aa: CASSSNTQYF
cdr3_nt: TGTGCCAGCAGCTCTAATACGCAGTATTTT

clone_size: .
d_call: TRBD1
j_call: TRBJ2-7
v_call: TRBV2
cdr3_aa: CASRTGRGEQYF
cdr3_nt: TGTGCCAGCAGGACAGGGAGAGGCGAGCAGTACTTC

clone_size: .
d_call: TRBD1
j_call: TRBJ1-5
v_call: TRBV30
cdr3_aa: CAWSGNRGQGSNQPQHF
cdr3_nt: TGTGCCTGGAGCGGAAACAGGGGCCAGGGTAGCAATCAGCCCCAGCATTTT

clone_size: .
d_call: .
j_call: TRBJ2-5
v_call: TRBV2
cdr3_aa: CASSPGLGETQYF
cdr3_nt: TGTGCCAGCAGTCCTGGACTGGGAGAGACCCAGTACTTC

clone_size: few
d_call: .
j_call: TRBJ1-2
v_call: TRBV25-1
cdr3_aa: CASRPVTGNYGYTF
cdr3_nt: TGTGCCAGCAGACCCGTCACAGGGAACTATGGCTACACCTTC

clone_size: .
d_call: TRBD2
j_call: TRBJ2-7
v_call: TRBV7-9
cdr3_aa: CASSLKAGNLYEQYF
cdr3_nt: TGTGCCAGCAGCTTAAAAGCGGGGAATCTCTACGAGCAGTACTTC

clone_size: .
d_call: TRBD2
j_call: TRBJ2-1
v_call: TRBV25-1
cdr3_aa: CASRGTRPGPFF
cdr3_nt: TGTGCCAGCAGGGGGACTAGACCCGGTCCGTTCTTC

clone_size: few
d_call: TRBD1
j_call: TRBJ2-7
v_call: TRBV28
cdr3_aa: CASSSPGTGARYEQYF
cdr3_nt: TGTGCCAGCAGCTCCCCCGGGACAGGGGCAAGGTACGAGCAGTACTTC

clone_size: .
d_call: TRBD1
j_call: TRBJ2-7
v_call: TRBV7-8
cdr3_aa: CASSPSRQGGRIREQYF
cdr3_nt: TGTGCCAGCAGCCCCTCCCGACAGGGGGGTAGGATTCGCGAGCAGTACTTC

clone_size: few
d_call: TRBD2
j_call: TRBJ2-7
v_call: TRBV13
cdr3_aa: CASSLGAIGTSGTDYEQYF
cdr3_nt: TGTGCCAGCAGCTTAGGGGCGATAGGGACTAGCGGGACGGACTACGAGCAGTACTTC

clone_size: many
d_call: TRBD1
j_call: TRBJ2-4
v_call: TRBV9
cdr3_aa: CASSIGQGDIQYF
cdr3_nt: TGTGCCAGCAGCATCGGACAGGGAGACATTCAGTACTTC

clone_size: .
d_call: .
j_call: TRBJ1-1
v_call: TRBV29-1
cdr3_aa: CSVEGGQGIYKAFF
cdr3_nt: TGCAGCGTTGAAGGAGGCCAGGGGATATATAAAGCTTTCTTT

clone_size: few
d_call: TRBD1
j_call: TRBJ2-2
v_call: TRBV19
cdr3_aa: CASSAGQGLSGSGELFF
cdr3_nt: TGTGCCAGTAGTGCCGGACAGGGGTTAAGTGGGAGCGGGGAGCTGTTTTTT

clone_size: few
d_call: TRBD1
j_call: TRBJ2-7
v_call: TRBV9
cdr3_aa: CASSVGGTDSYEQYF
cdr3_nt: TGTGCCAGCAGCGTAGGAGGGACAGACTCCTACGAGCAGTACTTC

clone_size: .
d_call: .
j_call: TRBJ2-7
v_call: TRBV6-1
cdr3_aa: CASSPGNNYEQYF
cdr3_nt: TGTGCCAGCAGTCCAGGGAACAACTACGAGCAGTACTTC

clone_size: .
d_call: .
j_call: TRBJ1-2
v_call: TRBV19
cdr3_aa: CASSTQRTAIPGYTF
cdr3_nt: TGTGCCAGTAGTACCCAGCGGACAGCCATCCCTGGCTACACCTTC

clone_size: .
d_call: TRBD1
j_call: TRBJ2-3
v_call: TRBV5-1
cdr3_aa: CASSVLGGLADTQYF
cdr3_nt: TGCGCCAGCAGCGTCCTAGGGGGCCTAGCAGATACGCAGTATTTT

clone_size: .
d_call: TRBD1
j_call: TRBJ2-7
v_call: TRBV9
cdr3_aa: CASSGQGAGEQYF
cdr3_nt: TGTGCCAGCAGCGGACAGGGGGCGGGGGAGCAGTACTTC

clone_size: .
d_call: TRBD1
j_call: TRBJ1-6
v_call: TRBV7-3
cdr3_aa: CASGTGILSPLHF
cdr3_nt: TGTGCCAGCGGGACAGGCATACTCTCACCCCTCCACTTT

clone_size: .
d_call: .
j_call: TRBJ1-1
v_call: TRBV9
cdr3_aa: CASSVDGVNTEAFF
cdr3_nt: TGTGCCAGCAGCGTAGATGGAGTGAACACTGAAGCTTTCTTT

clone_size: once
d_call: .
j_call: TRBJ2-3
v_call: TRBV5-1
cdr3_aa: CASSSGSFTDTQYF
cdr3_nt: TGCGCCAGCAGCTCGGGTTCTTTCACAGATACGCAGTATTTT

clone_size: few
d_call: .
j_call: TRBJ1-2
v_call: TRBV19
cdr3_aa: CASSTDSVYGYTF
cdr3_nt: TGTGCCAGTAGTACCGACAGCGTCTATGGCTACACCTTC

clone_size: few
d_call: TRBD1
j_call: TRBJ2-2
v_call: TRBV5-1
cdr3_aa: CASRRDRSMGELFF
cdr3_nt: TGCGCCAGCAGGAGGGACAGGTCGATGGGGGAGCTGTTTTTT

clone_size: few
d_call: .
j_call: TRBJ2-5
v_call: TRBV15
cdr3_aa: CATSRELTGQETQYF
cdr3_nt: TGTGCCACCAGCAGAGAATTGACAGGCCAAGAGACCCAGTACTTC

clone_size: few
d_call: .
j_call: TRBJ1-4
v_call: TRBV7-9
cdr3_aa: CASSSVGGRDEKLFF
cdr3_nt: TGTGCCAGCAGCTCTGTGGGGGGAAGGGATGAAAAACTGTTTTTT

clone_size: few
d_call: .
j_call: TRBJ2-3
v_call: TRBV18
cdr3_aa: CASSPPGADTQYF
cdr3_nt: TGTGCCAGCTCACCCCCGGGTGCGGATACGCAGTATTTT

clone_size: .
d_call: .
j_call: TRBJ2-1
v_call: TRBV30
cdr3_aa: CAWFLSGASYNEQFF
cdr3_nt: TGTGCCTGGTTCCTGAGCGGAGCCTCCTACAATGAGCAGTTCTTC

clone_size: .
d_call: TRBD2
j_call: TRBJ2-1
v_call: TRBV11-2
cdr3_aa: CASRSYGAGVRYNEQFF
cdr3_nt: TGTGCCAGCCGCTCATACGGGGCGGGAGTGAGGTACAATGAGCAGTTCTTC

clone_size: .
d_call: .
j_call: TRBJ2-5
v_call: TRBV7-2
cdr3_aa: CASSGSDRETQYF
cdr3_nt: TGTGCCAGCAGCGGTAGCGACAGGGAGACCCAGTACTTC

clone_size: .
d_call: .
j_call: TRBJ2-5
v_call: TRBV5-1
cdr3_aa: CASSLSTGETQYF
cdr3_nt: TGCGCCAGCAGCTTATCGACGGGGGAGACCCAGTACTTC

clone_size: few
d_call: TRBD1
j_call: TRBJ1-2
v_call: TRBV18
cdr3_aa: CASSLTGDYGYTF
cdr3_nt: TGTGCCAGCTCTCTTACAGGGGACTATGGCTACACCTTC

clone_size: .
d_call: TRBD1
j_call: TRBJ1-1
v_call: TRBV15
cdr3_aa: CATSRDRLTGGEAFF
cdr3_nt: TGTGCCACCAGCAGAGATAGGTTGACAGGGGGCGAAGCTTTCTTT

clone_size: .
d_call: .
j_call: TRBJ2-3
v_call: TRBV19
cdr3_aa: CASSIRDTQYF
cdr3_nt: TGTGCCAGTAGTATCCGGGATACGCAGTATTTT

clone_size: .
d_call: TRBD2
j_call: TRBJ2-7
v_call: TRBV9
cdr3_aa: CASSVEGLGEQYF
cdr3_nt: TGTGCCAGCAGCGTAGAGGGACTAGGGGAGCAGTACTTC

clone_size: .
d_call: TRBD1
j_call: TRBJ2-1
v_call: TRBV5-4
cdr3_aa: CAFARVGQSYNEQFF
cdr3_nt: TGTGCCTTTGCCCGTGTGGGACAGTCCTACAATGAGCAGTTCTTC

clone_size: .
d_call: TRBD2
j_call: TRBJ2-3
v_call: TRBV2
cdr3_aa: CASSARRGGTDTQYF
cdr3_nt: TGTGCCAGCAGCGCACGGCGGGGGGGGACAGATACGCAGTATTTT

clone_size: few
d_call: TRBD2
j_call: TRBJ2-2
v_call: TRBV7-2
cdr3_aa: CASSGLAGSGELFF
cdr3_nt: TGTGCCAGCAGCGGACTAGCGGGGTCCGGGGAGCTGTTTTTT

clone_size: few
d_call: TRBD2
j_call: TRBJ2-5
v_call: TRBV7-8
cdr3_aa: CASSLGGGETQYF
cdr3_nt: TGTGCCAGCAGCTTAGGGGGAGGGGAGACCCAGTACTTC

clone_size: few
d_call: .
j_call: TRBJ2-5
v_call: TRBV4-1
cdr3_aa: CASSSGAAELQETQYF
cdr3_nt: TGCGCCAGCAGCTCAGGGGCAGCGGAGCTTCAAGAGACCCAGTACTTC

clone_size: .
d_call: .
j_call: TRBJ1-1
v_call: TRBV7-9
cdr3_aa: CASSLVRGLNTEAFF
cdr3_nt: TGTGCCAGCAGCCTAGTCCGAGGGCTGAACACTGAAGCTTTCTTT

clone_size: .
d_call: .
j_call: TRBJ1-1
v_call: TRBV29-1
cdr3_aa: CSARQAANTEAFF
cdr3_nt: TGCAGCGCCCGACAGGCAGCGAACACTGAAGCTTTCTTT

clone_size: .
d_call: .
j_call: TRBJ2-3
v_call: TRBV18
cdr3_aa: CASSRTGDDTDTQYF
cdr3_nt: TGTGCCAGCTCACGGACGGGGGATGACACAGATACGCAGTATTTT

clone_size: few
d_call: .
j_call: TRBJ1-5
v_call: TRBV2
cdr3_aa: CASTRGGNQPQHF
cdr3_nt: TGTGCCAGCACCCGGGGTGGCAATCAGCCCCAGCATTTT

clone_size: few
d_call: TRBD2
j_call: TRBJ2-5
v_call: TRBV6-5
cdr3_aa: CASSPSGGPKETQYF
cdr3_nt: TGTGCCAGCAGTCCCTCGGGGGGTCCTAAGGAGACCCAGTACTTC

clone_size: .
d_call: .
j_call: TRBJ1-6
v_call: TRBV6-5
cdr3_aa: CASSYSRDSPLHF
cdr3_nt: TGTGCCAGCAGTTACTCACGGGATTCACCCCTCCACTTT

clone_size: .
d_call: TRBD2
j_call: TRBJ2-5
v_call: TRBV7-3
cdr3_aa: CASSLLASGGQPHDQYF
cdr3_nt: TGTGCCAGCAGCTTATTGGCTAGCGGGGGCCAGCCTCATGACCAGTACTTC

clone_size: .
d_call: .
j_call: TRBJ2-4
v_call: TRBV4-1
cdr3_aa: CASSQNLNIQYF
cdr3_nt: TGCGCCAGCAGCCAAAACTTAAACATTCAGTACTTC

clone_size: few
d_call: .
j_call: TRBJ1-1
v_call: TRBV19
cdr3_aa: CASSIGGSSTEAFF
cdr3_nt: TGTGCCAGTAGTATAGGAGGGTCCAGCACTGAAGCTTTCTTT

clone_size: .
d_call: .
j_call: TRBJ1-1
v_call: TRBV11-3
cdr3_aa: CASSFRGNTEAFF
cdr3_nt: TGTGCCAGCAGCTTTAGGGGGAACACTGAAGCTTTCTTT

clone_size: .
d_call: .
j_call: TRBJ1-4
v_call: TRBV30
cdr3_aa: CAWSVSEKLFF
cdr3_nt: TGTGCCTGGAGTGTATCGGAAAAACTGTTTTTT

clone_size: .
d_call: .
j_call: TRBJ2-2
v_call: TRBV30
cdr3_aa: CAWRGALTGELFF
cdr3_nt: TGTGCCTGGAGAGGGGCATTAACCGGGGAGCTGTTTTTT

clone_size: .
d_call: TRBD1
j_call: TRBJ1-5
v_call: TRBV9
cdr3_aa: CASSGGQGGDQPQHF
cdr3_nt: TGTGCCAGCAGCGGGGGACAGGGTGGGGATCAGCCCCAGCATTTT

clone_size: .
d_call: TRBD1
j_call: TRBJ2-6
v_call: TRBV29-1
cdr3_aa: CSVATGAGANVLTF
cdr3_nt: TGCAGCGTCGCAACAGGGGCTGGGGCCAACGTCCTGACTTTC

clone_size: .
d_call: .
j_call: TRBJ1-2
v_call: TRBV30
cdr3_aa: CAWTQGQYYGYTF
cdr3_nt: TGTGCCTGGACCCAGGGGCAGTACTATGGCTACACCTTC

clone_size: many
d_call: .
j_call: TRBJ2-7
v_call: TRBV7-3
cdr3_aa: CASSSLYEQYF
cdr3_nt: TGTGCCAGCAGCTCACTCTACGAGCAGTACTTC

clone_size: few
d_call: TRBD2
j_call: TRBJ2-2
v_call: TRBV4-1
cdr3_aa: CASSQSGTSLTGELFF
cdr3_nt: TGCGCCAGCAGCCAATCCGGGACTAGCCTCACCGGGGAGCTGTTTTTT